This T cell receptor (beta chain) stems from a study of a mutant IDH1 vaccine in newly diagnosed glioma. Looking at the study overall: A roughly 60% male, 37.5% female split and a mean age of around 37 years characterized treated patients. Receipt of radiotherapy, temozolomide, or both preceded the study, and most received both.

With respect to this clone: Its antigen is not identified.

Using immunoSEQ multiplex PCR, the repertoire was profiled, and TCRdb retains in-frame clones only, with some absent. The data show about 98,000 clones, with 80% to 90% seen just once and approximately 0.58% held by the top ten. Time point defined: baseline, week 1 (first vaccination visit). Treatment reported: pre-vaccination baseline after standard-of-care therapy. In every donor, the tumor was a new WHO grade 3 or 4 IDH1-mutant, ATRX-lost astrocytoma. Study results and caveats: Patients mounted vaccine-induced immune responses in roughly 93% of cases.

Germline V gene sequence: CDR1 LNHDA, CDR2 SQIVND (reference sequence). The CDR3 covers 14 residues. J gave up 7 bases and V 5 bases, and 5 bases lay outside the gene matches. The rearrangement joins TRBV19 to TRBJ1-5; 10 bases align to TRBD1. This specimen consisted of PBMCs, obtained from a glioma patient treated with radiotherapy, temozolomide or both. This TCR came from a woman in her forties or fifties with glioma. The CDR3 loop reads CASSSGTGVQPQHF. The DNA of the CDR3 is TGTGCCAGTAGTTCCGGGACAGGGGTGCAGCCCCAGCATTTT.